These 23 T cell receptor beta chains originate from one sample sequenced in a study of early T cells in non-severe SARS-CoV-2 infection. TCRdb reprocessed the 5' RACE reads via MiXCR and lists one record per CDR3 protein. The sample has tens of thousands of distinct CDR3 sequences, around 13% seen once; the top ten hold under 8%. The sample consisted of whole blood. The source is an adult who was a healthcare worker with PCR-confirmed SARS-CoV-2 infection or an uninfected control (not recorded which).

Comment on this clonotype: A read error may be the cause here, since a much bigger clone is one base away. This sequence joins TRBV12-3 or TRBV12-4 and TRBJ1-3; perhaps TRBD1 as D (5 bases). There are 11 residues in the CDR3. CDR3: CASSQGNSIYF. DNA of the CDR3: TGTGCCAGCAGCCAGGGAAACTCCATATATTTT.

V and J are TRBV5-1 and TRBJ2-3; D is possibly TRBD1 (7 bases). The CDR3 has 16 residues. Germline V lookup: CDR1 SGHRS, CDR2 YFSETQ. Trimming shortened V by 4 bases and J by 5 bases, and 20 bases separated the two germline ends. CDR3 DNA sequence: TGCGCCAGCAGCCCCACCCAGGAGGGGGCCAAAGATACGCAGTATTTT. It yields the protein CASSPTQEGAKDTQYF.

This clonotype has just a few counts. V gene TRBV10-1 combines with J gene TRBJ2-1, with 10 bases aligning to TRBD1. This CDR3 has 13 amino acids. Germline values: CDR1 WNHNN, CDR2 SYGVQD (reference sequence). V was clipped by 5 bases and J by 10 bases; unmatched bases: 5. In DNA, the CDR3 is TGCGCCAGCAGTCGGACAGGGGGAGGAGAGCAGTTCTTC. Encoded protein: CASSRTGGGEQFF.

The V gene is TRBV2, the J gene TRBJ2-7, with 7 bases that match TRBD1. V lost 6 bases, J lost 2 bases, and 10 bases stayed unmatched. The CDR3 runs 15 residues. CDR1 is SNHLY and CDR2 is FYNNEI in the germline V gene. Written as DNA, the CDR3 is TGTGCCAGCAGGCGAGAACAGGGGACACCCTACGAGCAGTACTTC. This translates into CASRREQGTPYEQYF.

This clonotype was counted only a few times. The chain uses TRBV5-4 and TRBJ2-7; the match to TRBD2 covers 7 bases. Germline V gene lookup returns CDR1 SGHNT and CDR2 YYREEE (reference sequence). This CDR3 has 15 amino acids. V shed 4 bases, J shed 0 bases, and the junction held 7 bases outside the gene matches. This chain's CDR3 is CASSPGGSISYEQYF. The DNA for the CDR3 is TGTGCCAGCAGCCCCGGGGGGAGCATCTCCTACGAGCAGTACTTC.

The CDR3 loop reads CASSFRTEKSPLHF. CDR3 coding DNA: TGCGCCAGCAGCTTCCGAACAGAAAAATCACCCCTCCACTTT. The chain links TRBV5-1 to TRBJ1-6; D gene uncertain. This CDR3 spans 14 amino acids. Germline V gene data show CDR1 as SGHRS and CDR2 as YFSETQ. Trimming removed 2 bases from V and 10 bases from J, with 13 bases in between.

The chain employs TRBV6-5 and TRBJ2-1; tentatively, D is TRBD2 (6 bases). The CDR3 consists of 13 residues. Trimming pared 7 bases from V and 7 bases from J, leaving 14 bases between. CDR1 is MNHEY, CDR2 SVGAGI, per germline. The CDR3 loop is CASNTGGVNEQFF. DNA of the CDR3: TGTGCCAGCAACACCGGAGGGGTTAATGAGCAGTTCTTC.

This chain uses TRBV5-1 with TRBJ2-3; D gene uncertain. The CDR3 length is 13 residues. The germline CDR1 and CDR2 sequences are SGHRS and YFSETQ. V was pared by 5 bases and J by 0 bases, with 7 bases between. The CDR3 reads CASRVTSTDTQYF. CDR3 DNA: TGCGCCAGCAGGGTGACTAGCACAGATACGCAGTATTTT.

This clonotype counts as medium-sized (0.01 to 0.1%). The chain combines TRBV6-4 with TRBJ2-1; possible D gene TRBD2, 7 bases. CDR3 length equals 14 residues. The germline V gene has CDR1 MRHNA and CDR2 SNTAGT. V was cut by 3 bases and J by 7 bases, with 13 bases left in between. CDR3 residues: CASSDTGGQNEQFF. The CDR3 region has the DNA TGTGCCAGCAGTGATACCGGGGGGCAAAATGAGCAGTTCTTC.

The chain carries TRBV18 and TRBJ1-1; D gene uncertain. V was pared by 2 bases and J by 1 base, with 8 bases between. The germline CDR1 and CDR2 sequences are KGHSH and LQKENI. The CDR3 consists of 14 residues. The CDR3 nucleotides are TGTGCCAGCTCACCAGTCCAGACGAACACTGAAGCTTTCTTT. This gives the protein CASSPVQTNTEAFF.

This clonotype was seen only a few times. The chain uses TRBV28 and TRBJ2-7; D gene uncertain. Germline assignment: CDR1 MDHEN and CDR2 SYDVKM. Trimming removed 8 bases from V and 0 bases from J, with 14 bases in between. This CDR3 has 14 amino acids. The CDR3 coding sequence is TGTGCCAGCGTAAGTCCGAGGAGCTCCTACGAGCAGTACTTC. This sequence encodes CASVSPRSSYEQYF.

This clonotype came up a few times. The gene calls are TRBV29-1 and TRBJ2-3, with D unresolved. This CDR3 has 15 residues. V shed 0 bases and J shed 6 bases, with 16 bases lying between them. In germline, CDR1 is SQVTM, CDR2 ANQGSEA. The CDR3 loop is CSVEDLASPEDTQYF. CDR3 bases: TGCAGCGTTGAAGATCTGGCCTCGCCTGAGGATACGCAGTATTTT.

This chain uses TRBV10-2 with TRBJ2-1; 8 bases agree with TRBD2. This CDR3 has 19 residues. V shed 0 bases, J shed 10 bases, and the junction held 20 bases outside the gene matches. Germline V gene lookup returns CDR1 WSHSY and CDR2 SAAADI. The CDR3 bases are TGCGCCAGCAGTGAGTCCGGCCAGCGGGGGCCCTCCTATATAAGGGAGCAGTTCTTC. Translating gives CASSESGQRGPSYIREQFF.

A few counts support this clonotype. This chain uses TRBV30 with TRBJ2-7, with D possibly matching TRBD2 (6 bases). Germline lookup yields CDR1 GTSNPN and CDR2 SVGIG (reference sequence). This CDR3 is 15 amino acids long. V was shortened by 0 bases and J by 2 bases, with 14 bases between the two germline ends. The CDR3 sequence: CAWSVLETGAYEQYF. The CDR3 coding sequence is TGTGCCTGGAGTGTATTGGAGACGGGAGCCTACGAGCAGTACTTC.

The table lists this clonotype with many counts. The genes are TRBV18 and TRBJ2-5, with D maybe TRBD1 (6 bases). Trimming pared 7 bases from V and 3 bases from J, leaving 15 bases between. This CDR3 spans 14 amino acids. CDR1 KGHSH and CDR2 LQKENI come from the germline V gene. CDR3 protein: CASLKRGTEETQYF. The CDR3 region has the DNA TGTGCCAGCTTGAAGAGGGGGACGGAAGAGACCCAGTACTTC.

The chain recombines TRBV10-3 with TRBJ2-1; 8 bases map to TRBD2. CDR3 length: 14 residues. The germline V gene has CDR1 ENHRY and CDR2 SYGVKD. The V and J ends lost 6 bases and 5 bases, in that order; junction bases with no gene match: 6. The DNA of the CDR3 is TGTGCCATCAGCCTCCTAGCGGGTAACAATGAGCAGTTCTTC. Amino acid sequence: CAISLLAGNNEQFF.

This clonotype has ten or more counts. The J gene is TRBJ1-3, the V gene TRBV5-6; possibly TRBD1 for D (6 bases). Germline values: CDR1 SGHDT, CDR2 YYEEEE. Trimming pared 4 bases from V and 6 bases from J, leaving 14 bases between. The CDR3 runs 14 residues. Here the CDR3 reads CASSRRQASNTIYF. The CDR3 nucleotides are TGTGCCAGCAGCCGAAGACAGGCCTCAAACACCATATATTTT.

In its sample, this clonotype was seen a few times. CDR3 nucleotide sequence: TGTGCCAGCAGTGGGTTGACTAGCGGCCGCACAGATACGCAGTATTTT. Protein sequence: CASSGLTSGRTDTQYF. The chain links TRBV28 to TRBJ2-3; 9 bases are shared with TRBD2. The CDR3 totals 16 residues. From germline, CDR1 is MDHEN and CDR2 SYDVKM. V gave up 5 bases and J gave up 1 base; unmatched junction bases: 7.

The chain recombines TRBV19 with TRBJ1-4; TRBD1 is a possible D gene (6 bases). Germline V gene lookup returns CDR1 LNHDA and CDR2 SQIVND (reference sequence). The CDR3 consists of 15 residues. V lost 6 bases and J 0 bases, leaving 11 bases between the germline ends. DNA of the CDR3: TGTGCCAGTAGACCGCGGACAGCAACTAATGAAAAACTGTTTTTT. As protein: CASRPRTATNEKLFF.

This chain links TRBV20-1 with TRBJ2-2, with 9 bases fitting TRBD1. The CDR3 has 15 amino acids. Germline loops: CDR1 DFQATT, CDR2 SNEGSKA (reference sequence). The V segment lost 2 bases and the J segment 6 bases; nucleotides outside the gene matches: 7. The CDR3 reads CSARRQGGFSGELFF. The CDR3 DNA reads TGCAGTGCTAGAAGACAGGGGGGATTCTCCGGGGAGCTGTTTTTT.

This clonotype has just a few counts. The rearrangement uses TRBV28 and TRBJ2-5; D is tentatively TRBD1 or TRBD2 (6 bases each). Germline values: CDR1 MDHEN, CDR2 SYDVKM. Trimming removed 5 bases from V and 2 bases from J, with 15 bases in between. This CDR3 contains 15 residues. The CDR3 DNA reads TGTGCCAGCAGTCCCCGAGGGGGGTTTCAAGAGACCCAGTACTTC. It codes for CASSPRGGFQETQYF.

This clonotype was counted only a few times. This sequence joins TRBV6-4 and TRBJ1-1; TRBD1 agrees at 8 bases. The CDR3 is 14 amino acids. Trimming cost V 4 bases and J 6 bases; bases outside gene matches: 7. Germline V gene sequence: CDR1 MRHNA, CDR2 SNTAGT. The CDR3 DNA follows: TGTGCCAGCAGTGTCGACAGGGGTTCGGCTGAAGCTTTCTTT. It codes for CASSVDRGSAEAFF.

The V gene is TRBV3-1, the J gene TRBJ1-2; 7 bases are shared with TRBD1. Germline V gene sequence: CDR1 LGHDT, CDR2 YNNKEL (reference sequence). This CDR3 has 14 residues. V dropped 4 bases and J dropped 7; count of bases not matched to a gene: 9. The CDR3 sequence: CASSPGQSVGGYTF. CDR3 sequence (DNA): TGTGCCAGCAGCCCGGGACAGAGTGTGGGTGGCTACACCTTC.